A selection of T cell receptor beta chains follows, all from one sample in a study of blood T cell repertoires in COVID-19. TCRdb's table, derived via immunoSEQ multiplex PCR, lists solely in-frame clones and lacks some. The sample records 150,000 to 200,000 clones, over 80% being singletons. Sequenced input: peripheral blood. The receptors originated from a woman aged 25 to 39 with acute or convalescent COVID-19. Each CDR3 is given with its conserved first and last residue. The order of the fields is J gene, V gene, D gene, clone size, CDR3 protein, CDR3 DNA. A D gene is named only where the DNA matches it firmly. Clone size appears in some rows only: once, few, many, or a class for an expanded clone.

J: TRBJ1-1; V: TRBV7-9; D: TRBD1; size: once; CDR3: CASSFSPRDRNTEAFF; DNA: TGTGCCAGCAGCTTTTCTCCCCGGGACAGGAACACTGAAGCTTTCTTT
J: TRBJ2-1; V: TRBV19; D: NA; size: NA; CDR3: CASSMSGGEQFF; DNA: TGTGCCAGTAGTATGTCTGGCGGGGAGCAGTTCTTC
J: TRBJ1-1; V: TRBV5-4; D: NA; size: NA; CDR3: CASTGRGGTEAFF; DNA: TGTGCCAGCACGGGTCGGGGTGGCACTGAAGCTTTCTTT
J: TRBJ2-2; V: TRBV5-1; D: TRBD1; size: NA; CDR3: CASSLQQGKLFF; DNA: TGCGCCAGCAGCCTACAACAGGGGAAGCTGTTTTTT
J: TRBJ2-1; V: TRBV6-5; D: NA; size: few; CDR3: CVRRASFPGEQFF; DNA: TGTGTCCGACGGGCTAGCTTTCCGGGGGAGCAGTTCTTC
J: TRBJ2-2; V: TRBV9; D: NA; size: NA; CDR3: CASSVAGENTGELFF; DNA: TGTGCCAGCAGCGTAGCAGGGGAGAACACCGGGGAGCTGTTTTTT
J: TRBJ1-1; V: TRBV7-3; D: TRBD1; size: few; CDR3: CASSLLGTGTEAFF; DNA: TGTGCCAGCAGCCTCCTGGGGACAGGGACTGAAGCTTTCTTT
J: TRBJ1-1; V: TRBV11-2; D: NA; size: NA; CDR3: CASTPRRQRNTEAFF; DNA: TGTGCCAGCACCCCAAGGAGGCAGAGGAACACTGAAGCTTTCTTT
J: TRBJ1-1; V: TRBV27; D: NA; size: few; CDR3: CASRRERLGRRGTEAFF; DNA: TGTGCCAGCAGACGTGAGAGATTAGGGCGGCGGGGCACTGAAGCTTTCTTT
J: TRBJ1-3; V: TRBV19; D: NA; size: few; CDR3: CASGGVSGNTIYF; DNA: TGTGCCAGTGGAGGGGTCTCTGGAAACACCATATATTTT
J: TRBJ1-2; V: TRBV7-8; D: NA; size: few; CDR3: CASRLLPGDGYTF; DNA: TGTGCCAGCAGATTACTCCCAGGGGATGGCTACACCTTC
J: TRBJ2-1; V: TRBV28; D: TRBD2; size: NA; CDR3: CASSLPGLAGYNEQFF; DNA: TGTGCCAGCAGTTTACCGGGACTAGCGGGATACAATGAGCAGTTCTTC
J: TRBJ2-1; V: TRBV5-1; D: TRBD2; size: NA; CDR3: CASKTSGGKISSYNEQFF; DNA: TGCGCCAGCAAGACTAGCGGGGGGAAGATCAGCTCCTACAATGAGCAGTTCTTC
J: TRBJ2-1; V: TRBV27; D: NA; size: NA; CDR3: CASSPPKLSSYNEQFF; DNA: TGTGCCAGCAGTCCCCCAAAACTAAGCTCCTACAATGAGCAGTTCTTC
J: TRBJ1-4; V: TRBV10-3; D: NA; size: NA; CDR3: CAISETGYGEKLFF; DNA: TGTGCCATCAGTGAGACAGGGTATGGTGAAAAACTGTTTTTT
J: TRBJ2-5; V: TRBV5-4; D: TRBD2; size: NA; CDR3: CASSSSGAVGETQYF; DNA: TGTGCCAGCAGCTCTAGCGGGGCCGTGGGGGAGACCCAGTACTTC
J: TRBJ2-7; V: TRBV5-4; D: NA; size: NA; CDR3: CASSEDSLQYF; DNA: TGTGCCAGCAGCGAGGACTCCTTGCAGTACTTC
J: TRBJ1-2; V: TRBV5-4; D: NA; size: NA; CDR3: CASSLNDRLYGYTF; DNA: TGTGCCAGCAGCTTGAACGACAGGCTCTATGGCTACACCTTC
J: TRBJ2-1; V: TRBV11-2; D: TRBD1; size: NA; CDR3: CASSFGDSSYNEQFF; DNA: TGTGCCAGCAGCTTCGGGGACAGCTCCTACAATGAGCAGTTCTTC
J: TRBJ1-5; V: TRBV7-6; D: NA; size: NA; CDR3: CASSFSSGIGQPQHF; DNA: TGTGCCAGCAGCTTTTCCTCGGGGATCGGTCAGCCCCAGCATTTT
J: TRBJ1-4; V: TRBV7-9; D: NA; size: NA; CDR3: CASSPMGSPYQANEKLFF; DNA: TGTGCCAGCAGCCCGATGGGCAGCCCTTACCAGGCTAATGAAAAACTGTTTTTT
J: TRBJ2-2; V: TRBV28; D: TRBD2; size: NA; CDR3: CASSSSGGHKNTGELFF; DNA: TGTGCCAGCAGTAGTAGCGGGGGGCATAAGAACACCGGGGAGCTGTTTTTT
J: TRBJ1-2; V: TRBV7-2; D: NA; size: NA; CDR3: CASSLLGGAEVGYTF; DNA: TGTGCCAGCAGCTTATTAGGGGGGGCAGAGGTTGGCTACACCTTC
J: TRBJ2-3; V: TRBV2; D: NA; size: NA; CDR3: CASSGIEGSFGDTQYF; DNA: TGTGCCAGCAGTGGGATTGAAGGTAGCTTTGGAGATACGCAGTATTTT
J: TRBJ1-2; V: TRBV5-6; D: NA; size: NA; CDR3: CASSSYPGLDYGYTF; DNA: TGTGCCAGCAGCTCCTATCCGGGACTGGACTATGGCTACACCTTC
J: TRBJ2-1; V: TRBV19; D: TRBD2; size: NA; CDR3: CASSNRLAGYNEQFF; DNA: TGTGCCAGTAGTAACCGACTAGCGGGGTACAATGAGCAGTTCTTC
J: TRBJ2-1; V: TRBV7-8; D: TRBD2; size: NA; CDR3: CASNLLASGMSSYNEQFF; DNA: TGTGCCAGCAACCTTCTGGCTAGCGGGATGAGCTCCTACAATGAGCAGTTCTTC
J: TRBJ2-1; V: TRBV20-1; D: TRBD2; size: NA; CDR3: CSASSGGQLGNEQFF; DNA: TGCAGTGCTAGTAGCGGGGGGCAGCTTGGGAATGAGCAGTTCTTC
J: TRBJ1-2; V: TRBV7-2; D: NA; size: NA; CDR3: CASSKGTAEGTSYGYTF; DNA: TGTGCCAGCAGCAAAGGGACCGCTGAGGGGACAAGCTATGGCTACACCTTC
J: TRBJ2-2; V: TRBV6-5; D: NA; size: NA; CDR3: CASTSGGFVTGELFF; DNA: TGTGCCAGCACTTCGGGGGGCTTTGTCACCGGGGAGCTGTTTTTT
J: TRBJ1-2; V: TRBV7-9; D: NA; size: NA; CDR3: CASSEVPTNYGYTF; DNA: TGTGCAAGCAGCGAGGTCCCTACTAACTATGGCTACACCTTC
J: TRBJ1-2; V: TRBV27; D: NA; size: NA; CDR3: CASSFRGLNYGYTF; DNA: TGTGCCAGCAGTTTCAGAGGGCTTAACTATGGCTACACCTTC
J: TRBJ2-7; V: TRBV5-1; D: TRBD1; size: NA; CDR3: CASSLLTGAGYEQYF; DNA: TGCGCCAGCAGCTTGTTAACAGGGGCAGGCTACGAGCAGTACTTC
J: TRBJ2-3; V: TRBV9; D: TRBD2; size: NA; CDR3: CASSVGGAGGSDTQYF; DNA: TGTGCCAGCAGCGTAGGAGGCGCGGGGGGGTCGGATACGCAGTATTTT
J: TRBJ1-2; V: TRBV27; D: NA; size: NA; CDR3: CASSLQAGFYGYTF; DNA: TGTGCCAGCAGTCTTCAGGCGGGCTTCTATGGCTACACCTTC
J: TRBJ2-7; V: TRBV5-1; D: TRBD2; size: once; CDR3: CASSLGTGGGLEQYF; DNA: TGCGCCAGCAGCTTGGGAACGGGAGGGGGTCTCGAGCAGTACTTC
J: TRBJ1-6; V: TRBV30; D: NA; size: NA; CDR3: CAWSVGQGDNSPLHF; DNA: TGTGCCTGGAGTGTTGGCCAGGGCGATAATTCACCCCTCCACTTT
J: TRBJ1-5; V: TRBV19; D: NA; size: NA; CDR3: CASSPRTQVYSNQPQHF; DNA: TGTGCCAGTAGCCCCAGAACGCAGGTCTATAGCAATCAGCCCCAGCATTTT
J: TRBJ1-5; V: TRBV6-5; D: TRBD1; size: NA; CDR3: CASTDITGVSQPQHF; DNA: TGTGCCAGCACCGATATCACAGGGGTATCTCAGCCCCAGCATTTT